Shown below are 14 T cell receptor beta chains from a single sample sequenced in a study of tumor-infiltrating lymphocytes in primary liver carcinoma. Blood RNA was derived from unsorted whole blood, and germline DNA was extracted too. The input was about 500 ng total RNA; TCR beta cDNA was made from it with a constant-region primer. Modified slightly, ARM-PCR produced TCR beta libraries over three nested multiplex PCR rounds. PCR rounds one and two used TRBV1-TRBV30 forward primers with a C-beta reverse primer for 9 to 10 cycles each. TCRdb reanalysed the multiplex PCR reads using MiXCR and keeps one entry per CDR3 protein. Of some 200,000 distinct CDR3 sequences in the sample, about 61% were seen once. Sequenced: peripheral blood. The receptor source for this set is a woman in her fifties or sixties with primary liver carcinoma and hepatitis B virus infection.

By sample share, this clonotype is medium-sized. This chain connects TRBV11-2 to TRBJ1-2, with D uncertain. This CDR3 is 13 amino acids long. Germline CDR1 reads SGHAT; CDR2 reads FQNNGV. V lost 3 bases and J lost 4, with 9 bases in between. CDR3 nucleotides: TGTGCCAGCAGCTTTCAGGATAGCTATGGCTACACCTTC. This encodes CASSFQDSYGYTF.

Worth noting for this clonotype: A single base separates this from a much larger clone, so it may be a read error. The chain couples TRBV6-1 to TRBJ2-2; 8 bases are a match to TRBD1. Per germline, CDR1 MNHNS and CDR2 SASEGT. Germline trimming cut 4 bases from V and 3 bases from J; bases unmatched to any gene: 7. This CDR3 region has 16 residues. In DNA, the CDR3 is TGTGCCAGCAGTGTTAGGAGACAGGGGTACACCGGGGAGCTGTTTTTT. Translated, it gives CASSVRRQGYTGELFF.

Notes on this clonotype: This CDR3 fails to terminate in the conserved phenylalanine or tryptophan, so it likely reflects a read error. The chain employs TRBV11-2 and TRBJ2-2; 8 bases are shared with TRBD2. Looked up from germline, CDR1 is SGHAT and CDR2 is FQNNGV. This CDR3 comprises 17 residues. Trimming cost V 7 bases and J 6 bases; bases outside gene matches: 16. The CDR3 protein is CASNSWTWAGGAGELFL. Here the CDR3 DNA reads TGTGCCAGCAACTCATGGACGTGGGCGGGAGGTGCCGGGGAGCTGTTTCTT.

This clonotype has only a few counts. This sequence may be a read error, since a much larger clone differs from it by one base. This chain links TRBV29-1 with TRBJ1-4; D is unresolved. This CDR3 is 14 amino acids long. Germline assignment: CDR1 SQVTM and CDR2 ANQGSEA. The CDR3 loop reads CSIDSSGGNEKLFF. CDR3 coding DNA: TGCAGCATTGATAGTAGTGGCGGTAATGAAAAACTGTTTTTT.

Concerning this clonotype: The conserved phenylalanine or tryptophan normally closing the CDR3 is absent here, so this likely arose from a read error. The rearrangement uses TRBV6-5 and TRBJ1-2, with 9 bases aligning to TRBD1. Germline V gives CDR1 MNHEY, CDR2 SVGAGI. Trimming at V came to 5 bases and at J to 8 bases, leaving 12 bases not matched to a gene. The CDR3 spans 15 residues. The DNA of the CDR3 is TGTGCCAGCAGTAAATTTCGGACAGGGGTCAACGGCTACACCATC. Translation: CASSKFRTGVNGYTI.

This clonotype was counted once. A read error may be the cause here, since a much bigger clone is one base away. The V gene is TRBV6-2 or TRBV6-3, the J gene TRBJ1-6, with a weak D call TRBD1 (6 bases). V lost 5 bases to trimming and J lost 7 bases, with 15 bases between them. The germline V gene has CDR1 MNHEY and CDR2 SVGEGT. The CDR3 spans 15 residues. The CDR3 loop reads CASSHLTGRNSPLHF. CDR3 nucleotide sequence: TGTGCCAGCAGTCACCTTACAGGGAGGAATTCACCCCTCCACTTT.

J is TRBJ2-5 and V is TRBV5-1, with a weak D call TRBD2 (6 bases). V was shortened by 7 bases and J by 1 base, with 14 bases between the two germline ends. CDR3 length: 14 amino acids. The germline gives CDR1 SGHRS, CDR2 YFSETQ. Written as DNA, the CDR3 is TGCGCCAGCCAGATCGGGAGCGGCCAAGAGACCCAGTACTTC. Translated: CASQIGSGQETQYF.

This clonotype was recorded a few times. This rearrangement joins TRBV20-1 to TRBJ1-1, with a weak D call TRBD1 (5 bases). Germline values: CDR1 DFQATT, CDR2 SNEGSKA (reference sequence). V was pared by 6 bases and J by 3 bases, with 17 bases between. The CDR3 spans 14 residues. The CDR3 sequence is CSALGRKRDTEAFF. The CDR3 DNA follows: TGCAGTGCCCTGGGGCGCAAAAGGGACACTGAAGCTTTCTTT.

Turning to this clonotype: An end of the junction differs from the germline gene, which may be a read error. V usage is TRBV11-1 and J usage is TRBJ2-5; perhaps TRBD1 as D (6 bases). The CDR3 spans 16 residues. Germline V gene data show CDR1 as SGHAT and CDR2 as FQDESV (reference sequence). The CDR3 spells CASCLVPEQGRETQYF. The CDR3 coding sequence is TGTGCCAGCTGCTTAGTCCCCGAACAGGGTCGGGAGACCCAGTACTTC.

This chain uses TRBV14 with TRBJ2-1; D gene unclear. This CDR3 has 12 amino acids. Germline V gene data show CDR1 as SGHDN and CDR2 as FVKESK. V was cut by 0 bases and J by 6 bases, with 3 bases left in between. The CDR3 loop reads CASSQDINEQFF. The CDR3 bases are TGTGCCAGCAGCCAAGATATCAATGAGCAGTTCTTC. The full variable domain, in which reference TRBV14 and TRBJ2-1 provide the parts outside the CDR3, is EAGVTQFPSHSVIEKGQTVTLRCDPISGHDNLYWYRRVMGKEIKFLLHFVKESKQDESGMPNNRFLAERTGGTYSTLKVQPAELEDSGVYFCASSQDINEQFFGPGTRLTVL.

As to this clonotype: Possible read error: a much larger clone is one base away. This chain connects TRBV6-1 to TRBJ2-3; TRBD1 matches 7 bases. Germline V gives CDR1 MNHNS, CDR2 SASEGT. CDR3 length: 12 amino acids. The CDR3 DNA follows: TGTGCCAGCAGCACAGGGACAGATGCGCAGTATTTT. This encodes CASSTGTDAQYF.

This clonotype was observed a few times. V gene TRBV30 combines with J gene TRBJ1-1; D gene ambiguous. Per germline, CDR1 GTSNPN and CDR2 SVGIG (reference sequence). V was cut by 4 bases and J by 1 base, with 10 bases left in between. This CDR3 has 13 residues. The CDR3 here is CAWIRHTNTEAFF. The CDR3 coding sequence is TGTGCCTGGATCCGACACACGAACACTGAAGCTTTCTTT. The variable domain in full, with the rest retrieved from reference TRBV30 and TRBJ1-1, is SQTIHQWPATLVQPVGSPLSLECTVEGTSNPNLYWYRQAAGRGLQLLFYSVGIGQISSEVPQNLSASRPQDRQFILSSKKLLLSDSGFYLCAWIRHTNTEAFFGQGTRLTVV.

On this clonotype itself: A much larger clone lies one base from this, so it may be a read error. The chain is built from TRBV7-8 and TRBJ1-5; no clear D gene. The CDR3 loop spans 18 amino acids. The germline gives CDR1 SGHVS, CDR2 FQNEAQ. The V end lost 6 bases, the J end lost 0 bases, and 21 bases lay between the germline ends. CDR3 sequence: CASRGMAGNRFSNQPQHF. The CDR3 DNA follows: TGTGCCAGCAGGGGGATGGCGGGCAACAGATTTAGCAATCAGCCCCAGCATTTT.

As concerns this clonotype: This may arise from a read error, as a much more abundant clone is one base away. This rearrangement joins TRBV12-3 or TRBV12-4 to TRBJ1-6; 7 bases line up with TRBD1. CDR3 size: 15 residues. The chain's CDR3 is CASSLGQGNRSPFHF. CDR3 coding DNA: TGTGCCAGCAGTTTAGGACAGGGCAATCGTTCACCCTTCCACTTT.